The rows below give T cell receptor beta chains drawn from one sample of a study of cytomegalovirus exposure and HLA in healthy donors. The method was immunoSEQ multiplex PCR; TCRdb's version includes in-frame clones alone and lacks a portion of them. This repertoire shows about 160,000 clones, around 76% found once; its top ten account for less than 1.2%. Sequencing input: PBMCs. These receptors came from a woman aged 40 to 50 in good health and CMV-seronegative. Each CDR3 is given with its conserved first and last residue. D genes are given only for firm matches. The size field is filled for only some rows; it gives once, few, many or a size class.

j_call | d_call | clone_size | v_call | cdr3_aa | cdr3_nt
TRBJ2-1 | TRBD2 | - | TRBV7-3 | CASSLGLAGNEQFF | TGTGCCAGCAGCTTAGGACTAGCTGGCAATGAGCAGTTCTTC
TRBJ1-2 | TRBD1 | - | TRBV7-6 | CASSRGQGDGYTF | TGTGCCAGCAGCCGCGGACAGGGGGATGGCTACACCTTC
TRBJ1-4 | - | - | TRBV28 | CASSFPTEHNEKLFF | TGTGCCAGCAGTTTCCCGACAGAGCATAATGAAAAACTGTTTTTT
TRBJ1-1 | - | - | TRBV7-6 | CASSLKSDPNTEAFF | TGTGCCAGCAGCTTAAAGAGCGACCCGAACACTGAAGCTTTCTTT
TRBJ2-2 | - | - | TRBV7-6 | CASQRANTGELFF | TGTGCCAGCCAGAGGGCGAACACCGGGGAGCTGTTTTTT
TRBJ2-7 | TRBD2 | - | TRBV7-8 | CASSSVAGTSSYEQYF | TGTGCCAGCAGCTCAGTAGCGGGGACAAGCTCCTACGAGCAGTACTTC
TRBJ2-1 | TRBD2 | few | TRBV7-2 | CASSLRLAHGNEQFF | TGTGCCAGCAGCCTCCGACTAGCCCACGGGAATGAGCAGTTCTTC
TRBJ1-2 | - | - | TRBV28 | CASSFRGYGYTF | TGTGCCAGCAGTTTCAGGGGCTATGGCTACACCTTC
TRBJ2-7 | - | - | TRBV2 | CASKSRGHRDEQYF | TGTGCCAGCAAATCTCGAGGGCATCGGGACGAGCAGTACTTC
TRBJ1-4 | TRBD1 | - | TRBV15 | CATSTRTGMEKLFF | TGTGCCACCAGCACGAGGACAGGGATGGAAAAACTGTTTTTT
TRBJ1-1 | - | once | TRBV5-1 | CASSLYGQLTEAFF | TGCGCCAGCAGCCTCTACGGACAGTTAACTGAAGCTTTCTTT
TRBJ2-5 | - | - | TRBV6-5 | CASSYQTRGETQYF | TGTGCCAGCAGTTACCAGACTAGGGGAGAGACCCAGTACTTC
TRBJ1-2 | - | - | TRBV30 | CAWSQGVGYTF | TGTGCCTGGAGTCAAGGGGTGGGCTACACCTTC
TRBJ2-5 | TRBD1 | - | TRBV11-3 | CASSLVSDRGRETQYF | TGTGCCAGCAGCTTAGTGTCGGACAGGGGGCGGGAGACCCAGTACTTC
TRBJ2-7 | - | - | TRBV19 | CASSIGLIFSYEQYF | TGTGCCAGTAGTATTGGACTGATCTTCTCCTACGAGCAGTACTTC
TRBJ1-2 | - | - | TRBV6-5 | CASSQRGGGGYTF | TGTGCCAGCAGCCAAAGGGGGGGAGGTGGCTACACCTTC
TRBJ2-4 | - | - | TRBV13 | CASSFPSEDIQYF | TGTGCCAGCAGCTTCCCAAGCGAAGACATTCAGTACTTC
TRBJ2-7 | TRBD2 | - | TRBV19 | CASSIGAGGAYEQYF | TGTGCCAGTAGTATTGGAGCGGGAGGTGCCTACGAGCAGTACTTC